This TCR beta chain was profiled in a study of OX40 agonist ivuxolimab in advanced cancers. The germline V gene encodes CDR1 SGHTA and CDR2 FQGNSA. Between the trimmed V and J ends, which lost 0 bases and 1 base, there was a span of 11 bases. This CDR3 region has 16 residues. Libraries were prepared by immunoSEQ multiplex PCR; TCRdb keeps only in-frame clonotypes and omits some of them. The sample includes almost 85,000 clones, roughly 89% of them seen just once. The receptor was isolated from an adult with an advanced solid tumor such as melanoma, head and neck, liver or kidney cancer. This sample comprised CD4+ or CD8+ T cells sorted from blood, obtained in a trial of the OX40 agonist ivuxolimab. The rearrangement links TRBV7-2 to TRBJ2-3; tentatively, D is TRBD1 or TRBD2 (5 bases each). For the CDR3, the DNA is TGTGCCAGCAGCTTAGCGGGGACGTGGGGCACAGATACGCAGTATTTT. This encodes CASSLAGTWGTDTQYF.